This entry concerns a single TCR beta chain. Its specificity is unknown. This sample is drawn from a study of cytomegalovirus exposure and HLA in healthy donors. Germline values: CDR1 GTSNPN, CDR2 SVGIG (reference sequence). The CDR3 has 13 amino acids. V was pared by 0 bases and J by 6 bases, with 11 bases between. Study findings and constraints: In a later analysis, TCR beta V- and J-gene trimming showed a link to a missense DCLRE1C variant. Specific recognition of CMV antigens was confirmed in vitro for a few chains (all CMV-associated).

It was with 60 Vbeta and 13 Jbeta primers that the PCR ran. TCRdb's copy holds only in-frame clones and misses some; the assay was immunoSEQ multiplex PCR. The sample's table shows 150,000 to 200,000 clones. J is TRBJ1-2 and V is TRBV30; D gene ambiguous. The sample taken for sequencing was PBMCs. The TCR was taken from a man aged 30 to 45 in good health and CMV-seronegative. The CDR3 DNA reads as TGTGCCTGGAGTGTATCCACAGCTAATGGCTACACCTTC. It is translated as CAWSVSTANGYTF.